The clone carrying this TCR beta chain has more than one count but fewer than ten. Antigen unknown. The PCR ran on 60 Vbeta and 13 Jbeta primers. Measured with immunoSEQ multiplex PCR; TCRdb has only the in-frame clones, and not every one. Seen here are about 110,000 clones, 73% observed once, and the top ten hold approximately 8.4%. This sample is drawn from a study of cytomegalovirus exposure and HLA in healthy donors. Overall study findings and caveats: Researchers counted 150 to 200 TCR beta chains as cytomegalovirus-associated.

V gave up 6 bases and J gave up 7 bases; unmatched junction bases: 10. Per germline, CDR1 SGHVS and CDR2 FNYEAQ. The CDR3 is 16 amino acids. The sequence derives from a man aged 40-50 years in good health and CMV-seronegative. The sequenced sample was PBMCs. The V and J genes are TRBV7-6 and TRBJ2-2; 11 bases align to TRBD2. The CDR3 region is CASSGSGGASNGELFF. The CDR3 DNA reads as TGTGCCAGCAGTGGTAGCGGGGGGGCCTCTAACGGGGAGCTGTTTTTT.